This record covers a single TCR beta chain. Its target is unknown. Looked up from germline, CDR1 is KGHDR and CDR2 is SFDVKD. CDR3 length: 13 amino acids. Deletions cut 8 bases from V and 4 bases from J, with 11 bases between. The record originates from a study of T cell responses to AZD1222 COVID-19 vaccine. Study outcomes and limitations: Among those given AZD1222, only five to seven were seropositive at baseline. Spike-specific TCR depth and breadth grew after two AZD1222 doses. Donor demographics were predominantly white British with a female majority; clonal diversity may be underestimated.

Using immunoSEQ multiplex PCR, the repertoire was profiled, and TCRdb retains in-frame clones only, with some absent. Here the sample spans about 200,000 clones, 90% to 95% being singletons. The TCR sequence derives from an adult in good health. The sample was peripheral blood, taken on day 0 of MenACWY control vaccination. The chain combines TRBV24-1 with TRBJ2-1; perhaps D is TRBD1 or TRBD2 (6 bases each). CDR3 protein: CATKGGQYNEQFF. Here the CDR3 DNA reads TGTGCCACCAAGGGGGGCCAATACAATGAGCAGTTCTTC.